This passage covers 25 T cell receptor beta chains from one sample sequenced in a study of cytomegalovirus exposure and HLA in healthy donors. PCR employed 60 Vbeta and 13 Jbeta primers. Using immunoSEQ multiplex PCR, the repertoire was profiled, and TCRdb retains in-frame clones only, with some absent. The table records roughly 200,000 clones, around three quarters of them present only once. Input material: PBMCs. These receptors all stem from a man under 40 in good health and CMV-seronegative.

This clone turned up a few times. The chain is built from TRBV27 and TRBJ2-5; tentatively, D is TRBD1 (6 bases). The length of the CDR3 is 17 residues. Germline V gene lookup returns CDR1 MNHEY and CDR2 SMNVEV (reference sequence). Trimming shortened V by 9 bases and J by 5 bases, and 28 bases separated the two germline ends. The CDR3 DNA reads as TGTGCCAGTTCAACCATCATCGGGGCAGGGGCAGGGGAGACCCAGTACTTC. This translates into CASSTIIGAGAGETQYF.

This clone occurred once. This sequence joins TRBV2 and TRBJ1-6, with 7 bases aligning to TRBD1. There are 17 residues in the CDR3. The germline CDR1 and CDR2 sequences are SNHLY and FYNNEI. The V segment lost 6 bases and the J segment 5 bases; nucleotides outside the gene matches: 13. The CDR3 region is CASRGYTGDIHNSPLHF. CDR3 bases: TGTGCCAGCAGGGGGTATACAGGGGACATCCATAATTCACCCCTCCACTTT.

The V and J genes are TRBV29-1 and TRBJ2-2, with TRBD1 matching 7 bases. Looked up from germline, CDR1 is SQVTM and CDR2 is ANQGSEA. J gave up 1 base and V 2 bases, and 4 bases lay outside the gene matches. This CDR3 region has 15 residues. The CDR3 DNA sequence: TGCAGCGTTGAAAAGGGACAGCGGAACACCGGGGAGCTGTTTTTT. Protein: CSVEKGQRNTGELFF.

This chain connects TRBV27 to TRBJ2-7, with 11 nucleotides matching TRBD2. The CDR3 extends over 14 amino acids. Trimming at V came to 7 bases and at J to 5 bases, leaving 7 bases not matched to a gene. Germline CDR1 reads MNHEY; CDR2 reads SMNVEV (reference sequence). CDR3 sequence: CASTSSGRLHEQYF. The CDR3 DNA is TGTGCCAGCACCTCTAGCGGGAGGTTGCACGAGCAGTACTTC.

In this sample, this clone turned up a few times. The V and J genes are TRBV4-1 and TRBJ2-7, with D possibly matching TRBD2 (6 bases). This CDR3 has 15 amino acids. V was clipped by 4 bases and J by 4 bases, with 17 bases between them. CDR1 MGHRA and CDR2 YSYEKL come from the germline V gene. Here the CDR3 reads CASSPGISGFYEQYF. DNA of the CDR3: TGCGCCAGCAGCCCTGGGATTAGCGGTTTTTACGAGCAGTACTTC.

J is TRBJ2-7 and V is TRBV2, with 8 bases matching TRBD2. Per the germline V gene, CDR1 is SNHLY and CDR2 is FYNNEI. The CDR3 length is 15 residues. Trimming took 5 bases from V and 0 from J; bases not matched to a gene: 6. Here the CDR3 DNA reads TGTGCCAGCAGTAGACTAGCGCCCAGCTCCTACGAGCAGTACTTC. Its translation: CASSRLAPSSYEQYF. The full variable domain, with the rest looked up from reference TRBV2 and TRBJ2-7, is EPEVTQTPSHQVTQMGQEVILRCVPISNHLYFYWYRQILGQKVEFLVSFYNNEISEKSEIFDDQFSVERPDGSNFTLKIRSTKLEDSAMYFCASSRLAPSSYEQYFGPGTRLTVT.

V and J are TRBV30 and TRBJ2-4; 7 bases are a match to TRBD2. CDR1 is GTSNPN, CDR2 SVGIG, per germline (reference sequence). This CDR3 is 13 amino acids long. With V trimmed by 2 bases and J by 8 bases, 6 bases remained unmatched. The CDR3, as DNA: TGTGCCTGGAGTCACGGGGGGTCGGACATTCAGTACTTC. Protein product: CAWSHGGSDIQYF.

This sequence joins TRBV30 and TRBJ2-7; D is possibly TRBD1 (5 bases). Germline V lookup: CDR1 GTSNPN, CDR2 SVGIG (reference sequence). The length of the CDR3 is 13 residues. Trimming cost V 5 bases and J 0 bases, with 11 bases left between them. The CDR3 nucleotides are TGTGCCTGGCAGGGCCCAAGCTCCTACGAGCAGTACTTC. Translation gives CAWQGPSSYEQYF. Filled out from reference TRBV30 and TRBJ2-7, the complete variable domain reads SQTIHQWPATLVQPVGSPLSLECTVEGTSNPNLYWYRQAAGRGLQLLFYSVGIGQISSEVPQNLSASRPQDRQFILSSKKLLLSDSGFYLCAWQGPSSYEQYFGPGTRLTVT.

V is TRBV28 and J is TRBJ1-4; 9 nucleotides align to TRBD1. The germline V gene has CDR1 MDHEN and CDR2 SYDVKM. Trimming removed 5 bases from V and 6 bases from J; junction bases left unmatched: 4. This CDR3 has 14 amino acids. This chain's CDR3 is CASSGTGRDEKLFF. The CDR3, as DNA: TGTGCCAGCAGTGGGACAGGGAGGGATGAAAAACTGTTTTTT. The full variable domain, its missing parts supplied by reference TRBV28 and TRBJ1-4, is DVKVTQSSRYLVKRTGEKVFLECVQDMDHENMFWYRQDPGLGLRLIYFSYDVKMKEKGDIPEGYSVSREKKERFSLILESASTNQTSMYLCASSGTGRDEKLFFGSGTQLSVL.

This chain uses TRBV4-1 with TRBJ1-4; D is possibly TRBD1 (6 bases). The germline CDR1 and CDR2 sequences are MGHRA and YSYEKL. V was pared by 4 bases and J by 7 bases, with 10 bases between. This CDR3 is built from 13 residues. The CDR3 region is CASSLQGGEKLFF. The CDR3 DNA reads TGCGCCAGCAGCCTACAGGGTGGTGAAAAACTGTTTTTT.

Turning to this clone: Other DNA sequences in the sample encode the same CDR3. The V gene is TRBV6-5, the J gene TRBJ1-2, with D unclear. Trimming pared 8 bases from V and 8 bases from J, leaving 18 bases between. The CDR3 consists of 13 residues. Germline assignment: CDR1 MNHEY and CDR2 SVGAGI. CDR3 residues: CASSSGVSLGYTF. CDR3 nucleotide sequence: TGTGCCAGCTCATCAGGCGTGTCTCTGGGCTACACCTTC.

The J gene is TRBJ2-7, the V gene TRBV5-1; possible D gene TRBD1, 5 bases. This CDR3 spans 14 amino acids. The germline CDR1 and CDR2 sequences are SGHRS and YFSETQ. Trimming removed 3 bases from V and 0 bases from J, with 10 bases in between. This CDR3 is CASSWGSSSYEQYF. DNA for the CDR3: TGCGCCAGCAGCTGGGGCTCGTCCTCCTACGAGCAGTACTTC.

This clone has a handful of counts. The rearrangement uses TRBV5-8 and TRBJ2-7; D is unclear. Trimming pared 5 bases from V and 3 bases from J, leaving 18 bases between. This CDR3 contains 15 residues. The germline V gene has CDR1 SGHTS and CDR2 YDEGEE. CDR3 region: CASSTLPLGHYEQYF. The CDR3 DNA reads TGTGCCAGCAGTACTTTGCCCCTAGGCCACTACGAGCAGTACTTC.

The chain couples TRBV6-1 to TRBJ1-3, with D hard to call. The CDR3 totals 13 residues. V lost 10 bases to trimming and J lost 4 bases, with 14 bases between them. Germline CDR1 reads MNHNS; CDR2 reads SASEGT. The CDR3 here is CATASGYGNTIYF. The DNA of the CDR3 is TGTGCCACCGCCTCAGGATACGGAAACACCATATATTTT.

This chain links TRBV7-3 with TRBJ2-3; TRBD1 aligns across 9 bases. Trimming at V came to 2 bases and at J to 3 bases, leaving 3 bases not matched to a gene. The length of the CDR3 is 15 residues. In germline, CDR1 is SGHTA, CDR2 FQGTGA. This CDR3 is CASSLLGTGTDTQYF. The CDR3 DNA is TGTGCCAGCAGCTTACTGGGGACAGGGACAGATACGCAGTATTTT.

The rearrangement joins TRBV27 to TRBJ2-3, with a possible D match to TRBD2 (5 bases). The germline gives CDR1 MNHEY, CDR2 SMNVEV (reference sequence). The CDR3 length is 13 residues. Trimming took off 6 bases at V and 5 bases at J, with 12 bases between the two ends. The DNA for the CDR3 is TGTGCCAGCAGAGGCCCAGCGGTAGATACGCAGTATTTT. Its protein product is CASRGPAVDTQYF.

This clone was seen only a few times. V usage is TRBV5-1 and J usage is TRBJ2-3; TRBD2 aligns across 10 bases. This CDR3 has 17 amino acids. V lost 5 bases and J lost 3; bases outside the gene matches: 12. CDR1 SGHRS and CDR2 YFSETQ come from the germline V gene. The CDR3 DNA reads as TGCGCCAGCAGTCCGTATCTAGCGGGAGTGGGTACAGATACGCAGTATTTT. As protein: CASSPYLAGVGTDTQYF.

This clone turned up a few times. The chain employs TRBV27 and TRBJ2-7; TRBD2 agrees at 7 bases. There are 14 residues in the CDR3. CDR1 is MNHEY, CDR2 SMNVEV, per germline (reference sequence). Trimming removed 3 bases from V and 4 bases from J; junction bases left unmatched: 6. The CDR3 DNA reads TGTGCCAGCAGTTTTTCTAGCGGACTTTACGAGCAGTACTTC. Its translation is CASSFSSGLYEQYF.

The CDR3 DNA reads TGCGCCAGCAGCTTGGGACCGACTATCTACGAGCAGTACTTC. This sequence encodes CASSLGPTIYEQYF. V is TRBV5-1 and J is TRBJ2-7; D may be TRBD2 (5 bases). From germline, CDR1 is SGHRS and CDR2 YFSETQ. The germline V and J ends were trimmed by 0 bases and 3 bases, with 10 bases remaining between them. The length of the CDR3 is 14 residues.

CDR3 nucleotides: TGTGCCAGCAGCTTAGAGGGGGCGATTGGCTACACCTTC. Protein: CASSLEGAIGYTF. The chain employs TRBV11-2 and TRBJ1-2; a possible D gene is TRBD1 (6 bases). The ends were cut back, 0 bases at V and 7 bases at J, with 9 bases in the middle. This CDR3 is built from 13 residues. CDR1 SGHAT and CDR2 FQNNGV come from the germline V gene.

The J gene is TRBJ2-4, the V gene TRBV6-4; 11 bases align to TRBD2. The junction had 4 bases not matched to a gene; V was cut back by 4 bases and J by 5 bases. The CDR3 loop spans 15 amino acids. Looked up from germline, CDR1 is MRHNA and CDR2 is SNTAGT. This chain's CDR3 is CASSVAGGVQNIQYF. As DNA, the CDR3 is TGTGCCAGCAGTGTAGCGGGGGGGGTACAAAACATTCAGTACTTC.

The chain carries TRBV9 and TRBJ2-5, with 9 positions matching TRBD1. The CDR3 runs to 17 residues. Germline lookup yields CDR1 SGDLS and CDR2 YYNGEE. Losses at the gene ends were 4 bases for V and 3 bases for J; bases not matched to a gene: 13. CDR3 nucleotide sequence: TGTGCCAGCAGCCCCATCGCTGGGGGACAGGGAAAAGAGACCCAGTACTTC. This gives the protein CASSPIAGGQGKETQYF.

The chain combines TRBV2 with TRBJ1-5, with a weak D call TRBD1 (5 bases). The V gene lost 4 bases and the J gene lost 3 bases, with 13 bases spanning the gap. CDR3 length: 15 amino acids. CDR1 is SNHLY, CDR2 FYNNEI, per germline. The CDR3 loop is CASSAGAQDNQPQHF. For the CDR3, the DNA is TGTGCCAGCAGTGCTGGGGCGCAGGACAATCAGCCCCAGCATTTT.

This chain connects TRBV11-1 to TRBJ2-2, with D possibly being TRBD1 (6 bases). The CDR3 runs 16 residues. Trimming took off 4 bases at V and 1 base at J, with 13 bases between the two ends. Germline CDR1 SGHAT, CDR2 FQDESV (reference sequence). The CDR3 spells CASSSDSRGNTGELFF. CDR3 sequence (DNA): TGTGCCAGCAGCTCGGACAGCAGGGGGAACACCGGGGAGCTGTTTTTT.

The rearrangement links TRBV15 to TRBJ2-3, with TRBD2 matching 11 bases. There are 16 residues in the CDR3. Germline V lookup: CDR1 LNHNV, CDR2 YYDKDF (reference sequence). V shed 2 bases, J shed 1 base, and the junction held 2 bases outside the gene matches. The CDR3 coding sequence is TGTGCCACCAGCAGACAGACTAGCGGGGGCACAGATACGCAGTATTTT. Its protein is CATSRQTSGGTDTQYF.